This T cell receptor beta chain was sequenced in a study of breast tumors, draining lymph nodes, adjacent tissues. On this clonotype itself: Antigen unknown.

TCRdb recomputed calls from the multiplex PCR reads with MiXCR, one row per CDR3 protein. The table records fewer than 200,000 distinct CDR3 sequences, roughly a third of them present only once. CDR1 MNHEY and CDR2 SVGEGT come from the germline V gene. The CDR3 totals 16 residues. V lost 5 bases to trimming and J lost 6 bases; unmatched junction nucleotides: 13. Study-level findings and limits: Tumor TCR diversity was below lymph nodes but above nontumor tissue. Findings are consistent with lymph node origin and intratumoral expansion of most tumor T cells.

The lymph nodes were axillary draining lymph nodes from breast cancer patients. The gene calls are TRBV6-2 or TRBV6-3 and TRBJ2-5, with 9 bases lining up with TRBD2. The TCR was taken from a female donor with breast cancer. Some clones in this sample may be carry-over from other donors' samples. The sequencing sample was made of axillary lymph node tissue. CDR3 sequence: CASSLSSSGGRKTQYF. The CDR3 coding sequence is TGTGCCAGCAGTCTCTCCTCCAGCGGGGGGCGGAAGACCCAGTACTTC.